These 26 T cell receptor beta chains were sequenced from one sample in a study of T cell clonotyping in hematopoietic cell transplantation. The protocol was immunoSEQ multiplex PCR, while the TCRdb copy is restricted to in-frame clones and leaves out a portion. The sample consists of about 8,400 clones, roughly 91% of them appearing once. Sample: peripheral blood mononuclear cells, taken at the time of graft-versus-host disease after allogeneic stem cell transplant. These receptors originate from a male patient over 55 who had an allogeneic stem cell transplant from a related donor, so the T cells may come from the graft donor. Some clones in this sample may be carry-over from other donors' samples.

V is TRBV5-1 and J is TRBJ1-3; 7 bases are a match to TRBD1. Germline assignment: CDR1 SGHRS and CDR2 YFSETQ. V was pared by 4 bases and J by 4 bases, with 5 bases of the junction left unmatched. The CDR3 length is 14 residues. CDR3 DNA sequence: TGCGCCAGCAGCCTATCGGACAGGGGAAACACCATATATTTT. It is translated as CASSLSDRGNTIYF.

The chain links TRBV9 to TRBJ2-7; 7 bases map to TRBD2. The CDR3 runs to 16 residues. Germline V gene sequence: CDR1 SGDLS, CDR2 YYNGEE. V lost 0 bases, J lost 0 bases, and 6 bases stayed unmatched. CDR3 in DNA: TGTGCCAGCAGCGTAGATGGGGGGGGTACCTCCTACGAGCAGTACTTC. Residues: CASSVDGGGTSYEQYF. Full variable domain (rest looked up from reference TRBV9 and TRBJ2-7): DSGVTQTPKHLITATGQRVTLRCSPRSGDLSVYWYQQSLDQGLQFLIQYYNGEERAKGNILERFSAQQFPDLHSELNLSSLELGDSALYFCASSVDGGGTSYEQYFGPGTRLTVT.

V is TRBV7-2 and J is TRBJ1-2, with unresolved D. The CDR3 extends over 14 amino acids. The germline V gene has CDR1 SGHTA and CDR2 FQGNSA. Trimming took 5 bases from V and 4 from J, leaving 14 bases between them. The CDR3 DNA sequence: TGTGCCAGCAGCCAAGCTGCGGAGAGCTATGGCTACACCTTC. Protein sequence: CASSQAAESYGYTF.

CDR3: CATLRGARYEQYF. CDR3 in DNA: TGTGCCACACTGAGGGGTGCCCGTTACGAGCAGTACTTC. The chain is built from TRBV28 and TRBJ2-7; D may match TRBD1 or TRBD2 (5 bases each). Germline V gene lookup returns CDR1 MDHEN and CDR2 SYDVKM. The V and J ends lost 10 bases and 4 bases respectively, with 17 bases between them. CDR3 size: 13 residues.

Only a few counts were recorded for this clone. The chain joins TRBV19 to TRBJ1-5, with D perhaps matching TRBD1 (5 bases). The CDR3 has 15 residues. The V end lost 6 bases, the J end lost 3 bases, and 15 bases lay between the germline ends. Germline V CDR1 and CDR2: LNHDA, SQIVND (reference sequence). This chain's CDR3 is CASRRGLGVNQPQHF. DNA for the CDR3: TGTGCCAGTAGAAGGGGTTTGGGAGTCAATCAGCCCCAGCATTTT.

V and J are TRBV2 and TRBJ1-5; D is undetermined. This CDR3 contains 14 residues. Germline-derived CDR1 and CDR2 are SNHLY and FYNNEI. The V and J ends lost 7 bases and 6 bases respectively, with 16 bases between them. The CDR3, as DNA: TGTGCCAGCACCGATGACTCGTTCGTTCAGCCCCAGCATTTT. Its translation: CASTDDSFVQPQHF.

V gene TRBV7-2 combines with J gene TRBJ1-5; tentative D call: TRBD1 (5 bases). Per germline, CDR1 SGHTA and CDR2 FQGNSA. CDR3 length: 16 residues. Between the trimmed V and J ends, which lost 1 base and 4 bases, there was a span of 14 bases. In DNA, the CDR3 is TGTGCCAGCAGCTTAGGGGCACCAGGGTTGAATCAGCCCCAGCATTTT. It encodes CASSLGAPGLNQPQHF.

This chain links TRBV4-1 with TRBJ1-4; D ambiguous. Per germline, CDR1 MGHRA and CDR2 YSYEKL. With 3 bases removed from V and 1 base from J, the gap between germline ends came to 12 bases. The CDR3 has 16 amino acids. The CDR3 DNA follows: TGCGCCAGCAGCCAGCACTGGCGGGAAACTAATGAAAAACTGTTTTTT. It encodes CASSQHWRETNEKLFF.

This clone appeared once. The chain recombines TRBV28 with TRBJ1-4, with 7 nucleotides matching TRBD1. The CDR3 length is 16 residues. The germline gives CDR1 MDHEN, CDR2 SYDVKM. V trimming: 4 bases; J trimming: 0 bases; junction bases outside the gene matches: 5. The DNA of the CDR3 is TGTGCCAGCAGTTCACCAGGGGGGGCAACTAATGAAAAACTGTTTTTT. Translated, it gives CASSSPGGATNEKLFF.

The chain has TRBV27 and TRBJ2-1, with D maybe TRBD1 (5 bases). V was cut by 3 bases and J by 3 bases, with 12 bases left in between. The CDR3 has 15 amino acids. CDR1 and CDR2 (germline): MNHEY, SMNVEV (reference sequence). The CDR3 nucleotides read TGTGCCAGCAGTTTTCGGGCAGGGAACTACAATGAGCAGTTCTTC. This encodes CASSFRAGNYNEQFF.

The CDR3 DNA follows: TGTGCCAGCAGCTCCAGACAGGGGTTCACAGATACGCAGTATTTT. This gives the protein CASSSRQGFTDTQYF. V gene TRBV11-1 combines with J gene TRBJ2-3, with 8 bases identical to TRBD1. The CDR3 covers 15 residues. Germline loops: CDR1 SGHAT, CDR2 FQDESV (reference sequence). Germline trimming cut 4 bases from V and 2 bases from J; bases unmatched to any gene: 5.

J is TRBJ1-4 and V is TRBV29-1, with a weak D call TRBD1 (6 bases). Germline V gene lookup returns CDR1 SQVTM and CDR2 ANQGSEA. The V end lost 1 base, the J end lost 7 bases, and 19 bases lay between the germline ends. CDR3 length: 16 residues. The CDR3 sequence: CSVEVLGGGMGEKLFF. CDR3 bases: TGCAGCGTTGAAGTCTTAGGGGGAGGTATGGGTGAAAAACTGTTTTTT.

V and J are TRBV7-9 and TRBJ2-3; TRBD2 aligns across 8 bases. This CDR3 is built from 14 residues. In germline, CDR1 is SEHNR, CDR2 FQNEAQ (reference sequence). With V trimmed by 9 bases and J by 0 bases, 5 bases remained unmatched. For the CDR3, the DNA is TGTGCCAGTTTATCGGGGGGGAGCACAGATACGCAGTATTTT. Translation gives CASLSGGSTDTQYF.

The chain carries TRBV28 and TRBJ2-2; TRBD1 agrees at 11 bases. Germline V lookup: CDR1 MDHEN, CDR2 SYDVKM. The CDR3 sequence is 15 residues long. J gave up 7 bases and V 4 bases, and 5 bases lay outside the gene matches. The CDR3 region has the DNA TGTGCCAGCAGTTCCGGACAGGGGGCGAACGGGGAGCTGTTTTTT. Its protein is CASSSGQGANGELFF.

The CDR3 region is CASSLAGGVGLGTQYF. In DNA form, the CDR3 reads TGTGCCAGCAGCTTGGCGGGGGGAGTGGGGTTGGGGACCCAGTACTTC. The J gene is TRBJ2-5, the V gene TRBV5-4; 7 bases are shared with TRBD2. The germline V gene encodes CDR1 SGHNT and CDR2 YYREEE (reference sequence). Unmatched junction bases numbered 12, after V lost 0 bases and J lost 7 bases. There are 16 residues in the CDR3.

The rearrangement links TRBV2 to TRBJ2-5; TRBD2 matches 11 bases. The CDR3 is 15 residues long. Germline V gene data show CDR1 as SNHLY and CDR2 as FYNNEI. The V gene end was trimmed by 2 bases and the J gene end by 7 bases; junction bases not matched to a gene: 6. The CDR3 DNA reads TGTGCCAGCAGTGAAATTGTTAGCGGGGGGGGGACCCAGTACTTC. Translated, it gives CASSEIVSGGGTQYF.

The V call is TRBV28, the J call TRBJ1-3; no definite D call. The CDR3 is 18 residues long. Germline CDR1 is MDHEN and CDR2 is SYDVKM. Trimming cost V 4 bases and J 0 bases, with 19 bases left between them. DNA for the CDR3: TGTGCCAGCAGTTCACCGGGCCTCCTGCGGGCCTCTGGAAACACCATATATTTT. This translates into CASSSPGLLRASGNTIYF.

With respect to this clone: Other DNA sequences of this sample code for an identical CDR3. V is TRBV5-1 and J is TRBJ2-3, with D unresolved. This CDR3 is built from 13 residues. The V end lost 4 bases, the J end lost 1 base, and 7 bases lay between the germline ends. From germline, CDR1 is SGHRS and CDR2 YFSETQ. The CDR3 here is CASSDQGTDTQYF. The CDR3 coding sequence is TGCGCCAGCAGCGACCAGGGCACAGATACGCAGTATTTT. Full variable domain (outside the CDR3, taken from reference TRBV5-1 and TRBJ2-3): KAGVTQTPRYLIKTRGQQVTLSCSPISGHRSVSWYQQTPGQGLQFLFEYFSETQRNKGNFPGRFSGRQFSNSRSEMNVSTLELGDSALYLCASSDQGTDTQYFGPGTRLTVL.

The chain's CDR3 is CASSLTGDDYEQYF. CDR3 nucleotides: TGTGCCAGCAGCTTAACGGGGGATGATTACGAGCAGTACTTC. The V call is TRBV7-3, the J call TRBJ2-7; either TRBD1 or TRBD2 may supply D (5 bases each). The CDR3 totals 14 residues. Trimming took off 0 bases at V and 4 bases at J, with 10 bases between the two ends. CDR1 is SGHTA, CDR2 FQGTGA, per germline.

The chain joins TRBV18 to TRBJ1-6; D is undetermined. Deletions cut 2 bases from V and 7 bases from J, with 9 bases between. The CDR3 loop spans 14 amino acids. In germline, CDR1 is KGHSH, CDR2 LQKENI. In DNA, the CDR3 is TGTGCCAGCTCACCAGGGGAGTCGAATTCACCCCTCCACTTT. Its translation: CASSPGESNSPLHF. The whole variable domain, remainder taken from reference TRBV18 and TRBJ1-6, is NAGVMQNPRHLVRRRGQEARLRCSPMKGHSHVYWYRQLPEEGLKFMVYLQKENIIDESGMPKERFSAEFPKEGPSILRIQQVVRGDSAAYFCASSPGESNSPLHFGNGTRLTVT.

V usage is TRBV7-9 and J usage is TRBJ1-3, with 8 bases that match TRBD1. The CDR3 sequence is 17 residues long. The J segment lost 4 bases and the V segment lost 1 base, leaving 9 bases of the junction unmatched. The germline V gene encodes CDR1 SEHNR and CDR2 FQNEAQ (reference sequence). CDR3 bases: TGTGCCAGCAGCTTAGTGGCAGGGGGCTTTTCAGGAAACACCATATATTTT. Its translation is CASSLVAGGFSGNTIYF.

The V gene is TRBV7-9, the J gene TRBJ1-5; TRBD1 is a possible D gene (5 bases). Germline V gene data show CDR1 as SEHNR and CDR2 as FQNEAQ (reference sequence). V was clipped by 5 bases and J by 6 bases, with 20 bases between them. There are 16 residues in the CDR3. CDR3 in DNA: TGTGCCAGCAGCGCTAACGGGACGGGGCTAGGTCAGCCCCAGCATTTT. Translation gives CASSANGTGLGQPQHF. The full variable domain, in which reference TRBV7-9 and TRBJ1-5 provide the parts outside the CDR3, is DTGVSQNPRHKITKRGQNVTFRCDPISEHNRLYWYRQTLGQGPEFLTYFQNEAQLEKSRLLSDRFSAERPKGSFSTLEIQRTEQGDSAMYLCASSANGTGLGQPQHFGDGTRLSIL.

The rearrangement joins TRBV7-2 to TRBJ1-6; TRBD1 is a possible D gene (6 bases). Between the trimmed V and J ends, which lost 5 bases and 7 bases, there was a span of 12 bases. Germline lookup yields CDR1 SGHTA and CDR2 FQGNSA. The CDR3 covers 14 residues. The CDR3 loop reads CASSPGVNNSPLHF. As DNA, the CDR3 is TGTGCCAGCAGCCCAGGGGTCAACAATTCACCCCTCCACTTT.

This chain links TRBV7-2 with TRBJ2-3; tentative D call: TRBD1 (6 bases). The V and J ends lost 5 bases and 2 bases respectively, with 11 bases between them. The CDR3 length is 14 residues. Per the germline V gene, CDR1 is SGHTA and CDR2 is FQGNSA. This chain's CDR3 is CASSRDTSTDTQYF. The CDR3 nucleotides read TGTGCCAGCAGCCGGGACACATCCACAGATACGCAGTATTTT.

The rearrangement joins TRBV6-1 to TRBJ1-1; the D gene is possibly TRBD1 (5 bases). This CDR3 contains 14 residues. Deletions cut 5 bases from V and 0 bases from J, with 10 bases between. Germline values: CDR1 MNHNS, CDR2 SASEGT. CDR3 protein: CASSRQTMNTEAFF. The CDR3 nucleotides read TGTGCCAGCAGTCGACAGACCATGAACACTGAAGCTTTCTTT.

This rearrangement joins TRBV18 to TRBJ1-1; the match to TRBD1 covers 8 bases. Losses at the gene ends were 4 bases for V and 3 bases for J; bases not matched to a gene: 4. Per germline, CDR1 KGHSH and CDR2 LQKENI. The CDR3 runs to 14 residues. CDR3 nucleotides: TGTGCCAGCTCACGAACAGGGGGGGACACTGAAGCTTTCTTT. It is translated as CASSRTGGDTEAFF.